These 18 T cell receptor beta chains were all obtained from the same sample, sequenced in a study of CD8+ T cells in alopecia areata. Isolated RNA was reverse transcribed into cDNA used as the sequencing template. Assay used: immunoSEQ multiplex PCR; TCRdb lists only in-frame clones, some missing. The sample carries about 170,000 clones, roughly 63% recorded once. Treatment given: oral pan-JAK inhibitor, 5-10 mg twice daily. The sequencing used CD4+ T cells sorted from blood, collected at approximately week 61, from a patient treated with tofacitinib. These receptors originate from a human donor with alopecia areata.

In its sample, this clone was seen a few times. The chain links TRBV29-1 to TRBJ1-5; 7 bases are a match to TRBD1. The J segment lost 4 bases and the V segment lost 5 bases, leaving 5 bases of the junction unmatched. CDR1 is SQVTM and CDR2 is ANQGSEA in the germline V gene. There are 13 residues in the CDR3. CDR3 sequence (DNA): TGCAGCGTTCGCGGGACAGCGAATCAGCCCCAGCATTTT. Amino acid sequence: CSVRGTANQPQHF.

The rearrangement joins TRBV2 to TRBJ1-4; D not certain. This CDR3 has 11 residues. The germline V and J ends were trimmed by 4 bases and 7 bases, with 4 bases remaining between them. Germline V gene data show CDR1 as SNHLY and CDR2 as FYNNEI. CDR3 protein: CASSGVEKLFF. In nucleotides, the CDR3 is TGTGCCAGCAGTGGAGTTGAAAAACTGTTTTTT.

The rearrangement uses TRBV6-5 and TRBJ1-6, with D hard to call. Trimming stripped 8 bases from V and 6 bases from J, with 11 bases between. The germline V gene encodes CDR1 MNHEY and CDR2 SVGAGI. The length of the CDR3 is 13 residues. The CDR3 reads CASADGLNSPLHF. The CDR3 region has the DNA TGTGCCAGCGCTGACGGCCTTAATTCACCCCTCCACTTT.

The CDR3 sequence: CASRWDRLTRAPLHF. For the CDR3, the DNA is TGTGCCAGCAGATGGGACCGTCTAACGAGGGCACCCCTCCACTTT. This rearrangement joins TRBV7-2 to TRBJ1-6; D perhaps matches TRBD1 (5 bases). Trimming removed 6 bases at V and 11 bases at J, with 20 bases between. Germline V gives CDR1 SGHTA, CDR2 FQGNSA. The CDR3 contains 15 residues.

The chain joins TRBV29-1 to TRBJ1-4; maybe TRBD1 (6 bases). The CDR3 sequence is 13 residues long. CDR1 and CDR2 from the germline V gene are SQVTM and ANQGSEA. V gave up 7 bases and J gave up 5 bases, with 14 bases separating them. CDR3 DNA: TGCAGCGGGTCAGGGGCGGGGAATGAAAAACTGTTTTTT. Amino acids: CSGSGAGNEKLFF.

This clone occurred a few times. The V and J genes are TRBV15 and TRBJ2-7; weak D call: TRBD1 (6 bases). Germline lookup yields CDR1 LNHNV and CDR2 YYDKDF (reference sequence). This CDR3 is built from 14 residues. The V gene lost 3 bases and the J gene lost 3 bases, with 12 bases spanning the gap. The CDR3 sequence is CATSSTGLGYEQYF. The CDR3 coding sequence is TGTGCCACCAGCAGCACAGGGTTGGGCTACGAGCAGTACTTC.

The rearrangement links TRBV9 to TRBJ2-2; TRBD1 matches at 7 bases. Trimming cost V 1 base and J 3 bases; bases outside gene matches: 6. CDR3 size: 16 residues. Per germline, CDR1 SGDLS and CDR2 YYNGEE. In nucleotides, the CDR3 is TGTGCCAGCAGCGTAATAGGGGGCGCGGACACCGGGGAGCTGTTTTTT. As protein: CASSVIGGADTGELFF.

This chain joins TRBV2 and TRBJ1-5, with 8 bases identical to TRBD1. Per germline, CDR1 SNHLY and CDR2 FYNNEI. There are 15 residues in the CDR3. V lost 5 bases, J lost 0 bases, and 3 bases stayed unmatched. This chain's CDR3 is CASSKTGDSNQPQHF. The DNA of the CDR3 is TGTGCCAGCAGTAAGACAGGGGATAGCAATCAGCCCCAGCATTTT.

The chain is built from TRBV7-9 and TRBJ1-6, with D unclear. There are 13 residues in the CDR3. The V end was cut by 4 bases, the J end by 10 bases, with 11 bases between. Germline CDR1 and CDR2: SEHNR and FQNEAQ (reference sequence). DNA for the CDR3: TGTGCCAGCAGCTCAGATTCTTTGTCACCCCTCCACTTT. Amino acid sequence: CASSSDSLSPLHF.

The CDR3 DNA is TGTGCCAGCAGTGATAACACTAACTATGGCTACACCTTC. Translated, it gives CASSDNTNYGYTF. This chain connects TRBV25-1 to TRBJ1-2, with D uncertain. Trimming left V 3 bases short and J 0 bases short, with 5 bases between. CDR1 is MGHDK, CDR2 SYGVNS, per germline. The CDR3 consists of 13 residues.

This sequence joins TRBV15 and TRBJ2-6, with unresolved D. Germline V gene data show CDR1 as LNHNV and CDR2 as YYDKDF (reference sequence). The length of the CDR3 is 13 residues. V was trimmed by 7 bases and J by 1 base, leaving 5 bases between them. CDR3 protein: CATKGSGANVLTF. In DNA form, the CDR3 reads TGTGCCACCAAAGGGTCTGGGGCCAACGTCCTGACTTTC.

Only one count was recorded for this clone. The chain couples TRBV29-1 to TRBJ2-3; TRBD1 matches 7 bases. The germline V gene has CDR1 SQVTM and CDR2 ANQGSEA. This CDR3 region has 14 residues. Losses at the gene ends were 4 bases for V and 2 bases for J; bases not matched to a gene: 6. As DNA, the CDR3 is TGCAGCGTTGGTTACAGGGGATCCACAGATACGCAGTATTTT. Protein product: CSVGYRGSTDTQYF.

V usage is TRBV10-2 and J usage is TRBJ1-1; tentative D call: TRBD1 (5 bases). From germline, CDR1 is WSHSY and CDR2 SAAADI. The CDR3 loop spans 14 amino acids. Between the trimmed V and J ends, which lost 0 bases and 6 bases, there was a span of 11 bases. CDR3 in amino acids: CASSESRVGAEAFF. The DNA for the CDR3 is TGCGCCAGCAGTGAGTCGAGGGTAGGGGCTGAAGCTTTCTTT.

The rearrangement links TRBV6-1 to TRBJ1-2, with D tentatively TRBD1 (5 bases). The CDR3 length is 12 residues. Trimming removed 6 bases at V and 6 bases at J, with 11 bases between. Germline CDR1 and CDR2: MNHNS and SASEGT. The CDR3 DNA sequence: TGTGCCAGCAGCACAACGACAGATGGCTACACCTTC. Amino acids: CASSTTTDGYTF.

In this sample, this clone turned up a few times. At one boundary the junction diverges from the germline segment, which might be a read error. J is TRBJ1-6 and V is TRBV6-1; D is uncertain. Germline CDR1 and CDR2: MNHNS and SASEGT. There are 16 residues in the CDR3. For the CDR3, the DNA is TGTGCCATCAGTGATTGGCACAGTCCCTATAATTCACCCCTCCACTTT. It specifies CAISDWHSPYNSPLHF.

V usage is TRBV6-5 and J usage is TRBJ1-1; D is ambiguous. Germline CDR1 reads MNHEY; CDR2 reads SVGAGI. This CDR3 region has 13 residues. With 11 bases removed from V and 4 bases from J, the gap between germline ends came to 17 bases. This CDR3 reads CAARDGSSTEAFF. CDR3 coding DNA: TGTGCCGCCCGTGACGGGTCAAGCACTGAAGCTTTCTTT.

The chain has TRBV29-1 and TRBJ2-5; possible D gene TRBD1, 5 bases. V was shortened by 5 bases and J by 5 bases, with 15 bases between the two germline ends. The germline gives CDR1 SQVTM, CDR2 ANQGSEA. The CDR3 runs 13 residues. CDR3 region: CSVHGRARETQYF. The CDR3 coding sequence is TGCAGCGTTCATGGCAGGGCTCGGGAGACCCAGTACTTC.

V is TRBV29-1 and J is TRBJ2-3; tentative D call: TRBD1 (6 bases). The CDR3 loop spans 14 amino acids. Looked up from germline, CDR1 is SQVTM and CDR2 is ANQGSEA. Trimming shortened V by 8 bases and J by 4 bases, and 19 bases separated the two germline ends. The CDR3 DNA reads as TGCAGCACACGGGTGACAGGACTCGCAGATACGCAGTATTTT. Translating it yields CSTRVTGLADTQYF.